One sample yielded the 8 T cell receptor beta chains listed below, sequenced in a study of T cell changes during pregnancy in multiple sclerosis. Measured with immunoSEQ multiplex PCR; TCRdb has only the in-frame clones, and not every one. This sample has under 50,000 clones, with around 92% found just once. The sample was CD8+ T cells from peripheral blood mononuclear cells, taken before pregnancy. Every receptor here comes from a female donor with multiple sclerosis, enrolled in a pregnancy study.

V usage is TRBV11-2 and J usage is TRBJ2-1, with a tentative D call TRBD2 (6 bases). Trimming shortened V by 0 bases and J by 8 bases, and 8 bases separated the two germline ends. The CDR3 covers 13 residues. CDR1 and CDR2 from the germline V gene are SGHAT and FQNNGV. The DNA for the CDR3 is TGTGCCAGCAGCTTAGAGGTAGCGGATGAGCAGTTCTTC. Residues: CASSLEVADEQFF.

This rearrangement joins TRBV6-5 to TRBJ2-1, with TRBD2 matching over 7 bases. The CDR3 is 15 residues long. Losses at the gene ends were 6 bases for V and 3 bases for J; bases not matched to a gene: 8. The germline CDR1 and CDR2 sequences are MNHEY and SVGAGI. In DNA form, the CDR3 reads TGTGCCAGCAGGCTCCTAGGGGAGGGCTACAATGAGCAGTTCTTC. It encodes CASRLLGEGYNEQFF.

V is TRBV1 and J is TRBJ2-1; the table gives TRBD2 as D, unverified against the DNA. TRBV1 is given as a pseudogene. The CDR3 contains 17 residues. DNA for the CDR3: TGCACCAGCAGCCAAAGCCCGGGACTAGCTACCTACAATGAGCAGTTCTTC. The encoded protein is CTSSQSPGLATYNEQFF.

The rearrangement links TRBV28 to TRBJ2-1; the match to TRBD2 covers 8 bases. V lost 2 bases, J lost 8 bases, and 5 bases stayed unmatched. The CDR3 runs to 14 residues. In germline, CDR1 is MDHEN, CDR2 SYDVKM. The CDR3 reads CASSLRREVDEQFF. For the CDR3, the DNA is TGTGCCAGCAGTTTACGGCGGGAGGTAGATGAGCAGTTCTTC.

V usage is TRBV9 and J usage is TRBJ2-7; 8 bases agree with TRBD2. Trimming at V came to 2 bases and at J to 3 bases, leaving 10 bases not matched to a gene. The germline V gene has CDR1 SGDLS and CDR2 YYNGEE. The CDR3 is 16 amino acids. The CDR3 reads CASSVGGGRRDYEQYF. CDR3 nucleotide sequence: TGTGCCAGCAGCGTGGGGGGCGGGAGGAGGGACTACGAGCAGTACTTC.

This sequence joins TRBV6-1 and TRBJ2-1, with D possibly matching TRBD1 (6 bases). The length of the CDR3 is 16 residues. Germline V lookup: CDR1 MNHNS, CDR2 SASEGT. V gave up 0 bases and J gave up 12 bases, with 21 bases separating them. The CDR3 protein is CASSEASPGHRIRQFF. The CDR3 DNA reads TGTGCCAGCAGTGAAGCGTCCCCGGGACACCGCATTCGGCAGTTCTTC.

The CDR3 DNA follows: TGTGCCAGCAGCAATAGCGGGAGGGCCCTGTACGAGCAGTACTTC. Encoded protein: CASSNSGRALYEQYF. The chain employs TRBV13 and TRBJ2-7; TRBD2 matches 11 bases. The V gene's germline CDR1 is PRHDT and CDR2 FYEKMQ (reference sequence). Germline trimming cut 5 bases from V and 4 bases from J; bases unmatched to any gene: 7. The CDR3 is 15 residues long.

The V call is TRBV27, the J call TRBJ2-1; possible D gene TRBD1, 6 bases. This CDR3 is 15 amino acids long. Germline assignment: CDR1 MNHEY and CDR2 SMNVEV (reference sequence). Trimming shortened V by 7 bases and J by 6 bases, and 19 bases separated the two germline ends. CDR3 protein: CASINGGGIGNEQFF. CDR3 coding DNA: TGTGCCAGCATCAATGGGGGCGGAATAGGCAATGAGCAGTTCTTC.